The rows below give T cell receptor beta chains drawn from one sample of a study of shared clonotypes between healthy human individuals. This table comes from immunoSEQ multiplex PCR, and its TCRdb copy is limited to in-frame clones, with some not included. This table has about 1 million clones, 60% to 80% appearing once. The sample taken for sequencing was memory CD4+ T cells sorted from blood. The receptor source for this set is a man aged 18 to 30 in good health. CDR3s include the opening cysteine and the closing phenylalanine or tryptophan. Each record gives: D gene, J gene, clone size, V gene, CDR3 protein. The D gene is left open where the match is weak. The listing skips clone size in some rows; elsewhere it reads once, few, many or a size class.

d_gene: NA
j_gene: TRBJ1-2
abundance: NA
v_gene: TRBV7-2
CDR3aa: CASRPSAAGGYTF

d_gene: NA
j_gene: TRBJ2-6
abundance: NA
v_gene: TRBV19
CDR3aa: CASSIQHSVTGANVLTF

d_gene: NA
j_gene: TRBJ2-2
abundance: NA
v_gene: TRBV5-1
CDR3aa: CASSFSTGNTGELFF

d_gene: TRBD1
j_gene: TRBJ1-1
abundance: NA
v_gene: TRBV5-4
CDR3aa: CASSLSLDRDEAFF

d_gene: NA
j_gene: TRBJ1-1
abundance: NA
v_gene: TRBV5-1
CDR3aa: CASSLYRDTEAFF

d_gene: TRBD1
j_gene: TRBJ2-1
abundance: NA
v_gene: TRBV10-3
CDR3aa: CAISESGGGYNEQFF

d_gene: NA
j_gene: TRBJ2-2
abundance: NA
v_gene: TRBV5-1
CDR3aa: CASSWDSLATGELFF

d_gene: NA
j_gene: TRBJ1-1
abundance: once
v_gene: TRBV5-6
CDR3aa: CASTLGGITEAFF

d_gene: TRBD2
j_gene: TRBJ2-7
abundance: once
v_gene: TRBV19
CDR3aa: CASSAGTSGNRYEQYF

d_gene: TRBD2
j_gene: TRBJ2-7
abundance: NA
v_gene: TRBV2
CDR3aa: CASTLVLAGTEQYF

d_gene: NA
j_gene: TRBJ2-1
abundance: NA
v_gene: TRBV2
CDR3aa: CASSPLRTGAYNEQFF

d_gene: NA
j_gene: TRBJ2-5
abundance: NA
v_gene: TRBV7-2
CDR3aa: CASSLALTRGQETQYF

d_gene: NA
j_gene: TRBJ2-3
abundance: NA
v_gene: TRBV10-3
CDR3aa: CAISPQRGADTQYF

d_gene: TRBD1
j_gene: TRBJ2-2
abundance: NA
v_gene: TRBV18
CDR3aa: CASSRGQGNTGELFF

d_gene: NA
j_gene: TRBJ1-1
abundance: NA
v_gene: TRBV29-1
CDR3aa: CSVEERVGNTEAFF

d_gene: NA
j_gene: TRBJ1-1
abundance: NA
v_gene: TRBV5-1
CDR3aa: CASSPVRVRTTEAFF

d_gene: TRBD2
j_gene: TRBJ2-3
abundance: NA
v_gene: TRBV30
CDR3aa: CAGTGGGDTQYF

d_gene: TRBD1
j_gene: TRBJ2-7
abundance: NA
v_gene: TRBV7-6
CDR3aa: CASSPQTGGHEQYF

d_gene: NA
j_gene: TRBJ2-3
abundance: NA
v_gene: TRBV7-2
CDR3aa: CASSLGPVSTDTQYF

d_gene: NA
j_gene: TRBJ2-5
abundance: NA
v_gene: TRBV7-9
CDR3aa: CASSLVPGTNQETQYF

d_gene: TRBD1
j_gene: TRBJ2-7
abundance: NA
v_gene: TRBV6-5
CDR3aa: CASRRGQVSYEQYF

d_gene: TRBD1
j_gene: TRBJ2-7
abundance: NA
v_gene: TRBV19
CDR3aa: CASSRTGENEQYF

d_gene: NA
j_gene: TRBJ1-2
abundance: NA
v_gene: TRBV5-4
CDR3aa: CASSLDGIEGYTF

d_gene: NA
j_gene: TRBJ1-1
abundance: NA
v_gene: TRBV6-5
CDR3aa: CASSRFGQANTEAFF

d_gene: TRBD1
j_gene: TRBJ1-1
abundance: NA
v_gene: TRBV19
CDR3aa: CASSRQGTEAFF

d_gene: NA
j_gene: TRBJ2-3
abundance: NA
v_gene: TRBV7-2
CDR3aa: CASSLRQGAPRTDTQYF

d_gene: TRBD1
j_gene: TRBJ2-1
abundance: NA
v_gene: TRBV10-3
CDR3aa: CAISGDRGGTEQFF

d_gene: TRBD1
j_gene: TRBJ1-4
abundance: many
v_gene: TRBV5-6
CDR3aa: CASSLVLPGQGRGREKLFF

d_gene: NA
j_gene: TRBJ1-3
abundance: NA
v_gene: TRBV9
CDR3aa: CASSVGAGASGNTIYF

d_gene: NA
j_gene: TRBJ1-1
abundance: NA
v_gene: TRBV2
CDR3aa: CASSESQFEAFF

d_gene: NA
j_gene: TRBJ2-1
abundance: NA
v_gene: TRBV6-1
CDR3aa: CASIGGYNEQFF

d_gene: NA
j_gene: TRBJ1-2
abundance: few
v_gene: TRBV14
CDR3aa: CASSPNVWGGEGYTF

d_gene: NA
j_gene: TRBJ2-7
abundance: NA
v_gene: TRBV23-1
CDR3aa: CASSRIRGPSGIF

d_gene: TRBD1
j_gene: TRBJ2-7
abundance: NA
v_gene: TRBV4-2
CDR3aa: CASSQTTGNYEQYF

d_gene: TRBD1
j_gene: TRBJ2-7
abundance: NA
v_gene: TRBV6-5
CDR3aa: CASSYDRGPYEQYF